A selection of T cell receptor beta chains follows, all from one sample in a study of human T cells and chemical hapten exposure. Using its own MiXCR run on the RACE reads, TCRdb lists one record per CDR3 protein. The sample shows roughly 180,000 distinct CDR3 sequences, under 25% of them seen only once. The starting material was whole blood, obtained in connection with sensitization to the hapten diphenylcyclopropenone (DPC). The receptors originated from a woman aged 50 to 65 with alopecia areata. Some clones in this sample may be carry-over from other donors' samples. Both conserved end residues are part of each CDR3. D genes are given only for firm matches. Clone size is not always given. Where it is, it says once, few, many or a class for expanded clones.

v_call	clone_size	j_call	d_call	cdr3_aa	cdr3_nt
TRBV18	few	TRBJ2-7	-	CASSPTFRSEQYF	TGTGCCAGCTCACCAACTTTCAGATCCGAGCAGTACTTC
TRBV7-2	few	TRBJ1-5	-	CASSFGGQSNQPQHF	TGTGCCAGCAGCTTTGGAGGACAGAGTAATCAGCCCCAGCATTTT
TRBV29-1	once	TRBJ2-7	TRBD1	CSVARGTGGEQYF	TGCAGCGTTGCCAGGGGGACAGGGGGCGAGCAGTACTTC
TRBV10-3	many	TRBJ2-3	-	CAMSPGATDTQYF	TGTGCCATGTCCCCCGGGGCCACAGATACGCAGTATTTT
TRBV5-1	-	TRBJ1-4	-	CVSSLVPGPATNEKLFF	TGCGTCAGCAGCTTGGTACCGGGGCCCGCAACTAATGAAAAACTGTTTTTT
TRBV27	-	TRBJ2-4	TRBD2	CASSLSGGRASGAKNIQYF	TGTGCCAGCAGTTTAAGTGGCGGGAGGGCCTCGGGAGCCAAAAACATTCAGTACTTC
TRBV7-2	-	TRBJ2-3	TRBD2	CASSVGLAGADTQYF	TGTGCCAGCAGCGTCGGACTAGCGGGAGCAGATACGCAGTATTTT
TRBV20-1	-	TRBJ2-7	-	CSASHPEQYF	TGCAGTGCTAGCCATCCCGAGCAGTACTTC
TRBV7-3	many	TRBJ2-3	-	CASSLTRSTDTQYF	TGTGCCAGCAGCTTAACGAGATCGACAGATACGCAGTATTTT
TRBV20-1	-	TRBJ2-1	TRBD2	CSASGGLAGIREQFF	TGCAGTGCTAGTGGCGGTCTAGCGGGAATTCGGGAGCAGTTCTTC
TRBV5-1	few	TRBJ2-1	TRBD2	CASSMIAGGEQFF	TGCGCCAGCAGCATGATAGCGGGAGGAGAGCAGTTCTTC
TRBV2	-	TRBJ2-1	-	CAMKGTGTRNNEQFF	TGTGCCATGAAGGGGACCGGGACTCGTAACAATGAGCAGTTCTTC
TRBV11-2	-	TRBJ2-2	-	CASSVRDRGTGELFF	TGTGCCAGCAGCGTCCGGGACCGCGGCACCGGGGAGCTGTTTTTT
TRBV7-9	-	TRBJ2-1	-	CASSSTLGHEQFF	TGTGCCAGCAGTTCGACCCTGGGCCATGAGCAGTTCTTC
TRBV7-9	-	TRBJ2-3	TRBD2	CASSLSSGKDTQYF	TGTGCCAGCAGCTTATCTAGCGGGAAAGATACGCAGTATTTT
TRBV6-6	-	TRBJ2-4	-	CASSYGQPVGNIQYF	TGTGCCAGCAGTTACGGCCAGCCCGTGGGGAACATTCAGTACTTC
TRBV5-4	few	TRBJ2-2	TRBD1	CASTVEGQGVPGELFF	TGTGCCAGCACCGTCGAGGGACAGGGGGTCCCCGGGGAGCTGTTTTTT
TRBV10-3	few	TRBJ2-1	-	CAISEGGDGEQFF	TGTGCCATCAGTGAAGGGGGGGATGGTGAGCAGTTCTTC
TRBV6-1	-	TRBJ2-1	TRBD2	CASRKPLGTSGYNEQFF	TGTGCCAGCAGAAAACCTCTAGGGACTAGCGGTTACAATGAGCAGTTCTTC
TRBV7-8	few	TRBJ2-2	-	CASSLGRRGPNTGELFF	TGTGCCAGCAGCTTAGGACGGAGGGGTCCGAACACCGGGGAGCTGTTTTTT
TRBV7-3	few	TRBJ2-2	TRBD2	CASSQRQPGTSGGELFF	TGTGCCAGCAGCCAAAGACAGCCTGGGACTAGCGGCGGGGAGCTGTTTTTT
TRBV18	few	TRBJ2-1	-	CASSPATGLYNEQFF	TGTGCCAGCTCACCCGCGACTGGCCTTTACAATGAGCAGTTCTTC
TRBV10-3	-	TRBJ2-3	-	CAICRPDTDTQYF	TGTGCCATCTGTCGCCCCGACACAGATACGCAGTATTTT
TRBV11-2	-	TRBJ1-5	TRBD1	CASSYGTGGGNQPQHF	TGTGCCAGCAGCTACGGGACAGGGGGGGGCAATCAGCCCCAGCATTTT
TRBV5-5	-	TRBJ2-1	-	CASSSPWTRDYNEQFF	TGTGCCAGCAGCTCCCCCTGGACCAGGGATTACAATGAGCAGTTCTTC
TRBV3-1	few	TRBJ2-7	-	CASSQVNEQYF	TGTGCCAGCAGCCAAGTGAACGAGCAGTACTTC
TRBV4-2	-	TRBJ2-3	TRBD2	CASSRTKGTGAGGVGADTQYF	TGTGCCAGCAGCCGGACGAAGGGGACTGGCGCGGGAGGTGTTGGTGCAGATACGCAGTATTTT
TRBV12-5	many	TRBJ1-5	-	CASAFTADQPQHF	TGTGCTAGTGCCTTTACCGCGGATCAGCCCCAGCATTTT
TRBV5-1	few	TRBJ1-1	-	CASSGVAGEFNTEAFF	TGCGCCAGCAGCGGGGTGGCAGGGGAGTTTAACACTGAAGCTTTCTTT
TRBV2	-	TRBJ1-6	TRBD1	CASSPDRGHISPLHF	TGTGCCAGCAGCCCCGACAGGGGGCATATTTCACCCCTCCACTTT
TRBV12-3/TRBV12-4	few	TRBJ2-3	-	CASQYPTTDTQYF	TGTGCCAGCCAATACCCAACGACAGATACGCAGTATTTT
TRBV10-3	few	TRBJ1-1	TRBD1	CAISESFGQGTEAFF	TGTGCCATCAGTGAGTCTTTCGGACAGGGGACTGAAGCTTTCTTT
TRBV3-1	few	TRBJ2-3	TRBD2	CASSQGVSGISTDTQYF	TGTGCCAGCAGCCAAGGGGTTAGCGGGATAAGCACAGATACGCAGTATTTT
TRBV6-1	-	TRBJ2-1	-	CASSEAGQVYNEQFF	TGTGCCAGCAGTGAAGCGGGGCAGGTCTACAATGAGCAGTTCTTC
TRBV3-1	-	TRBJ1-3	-	CASSLNSPGTGNTIYF	TGTGCCAGCAGCCTTAATTCCCCAGGAACTGGAAACACCATATATTTT
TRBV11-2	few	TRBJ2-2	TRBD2	CASSPNSGSGTGELFF	TGTGCCAGCAGCCCCAATAGCGGGAGTGGCACCGGGGAGCTGTTTTTT
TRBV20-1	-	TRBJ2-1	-	CSASVQTSFFSLF	TGCAGTGCTAGCGTCCAAACTAGTTTTTTCAGCCTCTTC
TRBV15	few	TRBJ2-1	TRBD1	CATSPLDREQFF	TGTGCCACCAGCCCCCTGGACAGGGAGCAGTTCTTC
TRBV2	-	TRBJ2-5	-	CASRRERAQETQYF	TGTGCCAGCAGAAGGGAGCGGGCACAAGAGACCCAGTACTTC
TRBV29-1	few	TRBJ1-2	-	CSGGDNNYGYTF	TGCAGCGGGGGGGACAATAACTATGGCTACACCTTC
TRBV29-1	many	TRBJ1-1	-	CSVERQPNTEAFF	TGCAGCGTTGAAAGACAGCCGAACACTGAAGCTTTCTTT
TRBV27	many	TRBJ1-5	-	CASSLRGGAQPQHF	TGTGCCAGCAGTTTAAGGGGGGGCGCTCAGCCCCAGCATTTT
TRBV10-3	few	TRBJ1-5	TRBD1	CATLDRVDQPQHF	TGTGCCACCCTGGACAGGGTCGATCAGCCCCAGCATTTT
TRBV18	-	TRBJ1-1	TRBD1	CASSTTGGLNTEAFF	TGTGCCAGCTCAACGACAGGGGGCCTGAACACTGAAGCTTTCTTT
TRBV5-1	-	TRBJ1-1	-	CASSSHPSNTEAFF	TGCGCCAGCAGCTCCCATCCAAGCAACACTGAAGCTTTCTTT
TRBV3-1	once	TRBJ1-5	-	CASSPSADSNQPQHF	TGTGCCAGCAGCCCTTCGGCAGATAGCAATCAGCCCCAGCATTTT
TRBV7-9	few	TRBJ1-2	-	CASSPGSTRDYGYTF	TGTGCCAGCAGCCCGGGGTCTACGAGGGACTATGGCTACACCTTC
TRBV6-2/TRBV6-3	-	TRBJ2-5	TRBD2	CASSYSVASGRETQYF	TGTGCCAGCAGTTACTCAGTGGCTAGCGGGAGAGAGACCCAGTACTTC
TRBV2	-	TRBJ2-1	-	CASSEVARHNEQFF	TGTGCCAGCAGTGAGGTAGCAAGGCACAATGAGCAGTTCTTC
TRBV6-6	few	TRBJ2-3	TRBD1	CASSYSRQGVTDTQYF	TGTGCCAGCAGTTACTCGCGACAGGGGGTAACAGATACGCAGTATTTT
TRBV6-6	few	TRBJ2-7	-	CASGSRIEQYF	TGTGCCAGCGGTTCGAGGATCGAGCAGTACTTC
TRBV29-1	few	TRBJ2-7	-	CSVKDSLEQYF	TGCAGCGTCAAGGACAGCCTCGAGCAGTACTTC
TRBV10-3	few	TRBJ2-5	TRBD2	CAIMVGRGETQYF	TGTGCCATCATGGTCGGGAGGGGCGAGACCCAGTACTTC
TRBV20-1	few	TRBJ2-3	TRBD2	CSAFGLAGVSDTQYF	TGCAGTGCTTTCGGACTAGCGGGAGTATCGGATACGCAGTATTTT